Listed here are 7 T cell receptor beta chains from one sample, sequenced in a study of blood T cell repertoires in COVID-19. The table came from immunoSEQ multiplex PCR; TCRdb's copy has only in-frame clones and leaves some out. Of 200,000 to 250,000 clones in the sample, over 60% were seen once. Sequencing was carried out using peripheral blood. Source of these receptors: a woman in her seventies with acute or convalescent COVID-19.

The rearrangement uses TRBV28 and TRBJ2-3; 10 bases fit TRBD2. The junction had 7 bases not matched to a gene; V was cut back by 7 bases and J by 0 bases. This CDR3 contains 16 residues. Per the germline V gene, CDR1 is MDHEN and CDR2 is SYDVKM. CDR3 sequence (DNA): TGTGCCAGCAAGCAGGGACTAGCGTCAAGCACAGATACGCAGTATTTT. Amino acid sequence: CASKQGLASSTDTQYF.

CDR3 nucleotide sequence: TGTGCCAGCTCACCCGGGACAGGGTATGAAAAACTGTTTTTT. It encodes CASSPGTGYEKLFF. The chain has TRBV18 and TRBJ1-4; 9 nucleotides match TRBD1. The CDR3 consists of 14 residues. Trimming took 3 bases from V and 6 from J; bases not matched to a gene: 2. CDR1 and CDR2 (germline): KGHSH, LQKENI.

The J gene is TRBJ1-1, the V gene TRBV7-8; the D is unclear. Germline lookup yields CDR1 SGHVS and CDR2 FQNEAQ. The length of the CDR3 is 15 residues. V was pared by 7 bases and J by 6 bases, with 21 bases between. This CDR3 reads CASNSGSAFTSEAFF. Written as DNA, the CDR3 is TGTGCCAGCAACAGTGGATCGGCCTTTACTTCTGAAGCTTTCTTT.

V and J are TRBV5-1 and TRBJ2-7; TRBD1 aligns across 8 bases. This CDR3 is 14 amino acids long. After removal of 4 bases from V and 0 bases from J, the junction contained 3 bases not matched to a gene. Germline V gene data show CDR1 as SGHRS and CDR2 as YFSETQ. The CDR3 loop is CASSRDRPSYEQYF. For the CDR3, the DNA is TGCGCCAGCAGCCGGGACAGGCCCTCCTACGAGCAGTACTTC.

This clone has just one count. V is TRBV27 and J is TRBJ1-1; D gene uncertain. CDR1 is MNHEY and CDR2 is SMNVEV in the germline V gene (reference sequence). This CDR3 comprises 15 residues. Trimming cost V 4 bases and J 7 bases, with 19 bases left between them. CDR3 protein: CASSSPAVGALEAFF. For the CDR3, the DNA is TGTGCCAGCAGTTCCCCCGCGGTTGGAGCACTTGAAGCTTTCTTT.

The J gene is TRBJ2-1, the V gene TRBV30, with D maybe TRBD2 (6 bases). The length of the CDR3 is 12 residues. Germline loops: CDR1 GTSNPN, CDR2 SVGIG (reference sequence). Trimming took 0 bases from V and 15 from J, leaving 15 bases between them. The CDR3 region is CAWSVRGAVGFF. Here the CDR3 DNA reads TGTGCCTGGAGTGTACGCGGGGCAGTGGGGTTCTTC.

This clone came up many times. The chain recombines TRBV11-2 with TRBJ2-3, with D unclear. This CDR3 is built from 14 residues. The germline V gene has CDR1 SGHAT and CDR2 FQNNGV. V shed 5 bases and J shed 0 bases, with 9 bases lying between them. As DNA, the CDR3 is TGTGCCAGCAGCGCCCAACTGAGCACAGATACGCAGTATTTT. It specifies CASSAQLSTDTQYF.